This TCR beta chain emerged from a study of Ad26.COV2.S vaccination and SARS-CoV-2 variants. Overall study: Vaccine-arm donor from the placebo-controlled COV1001 Ad26.COV2.S trial. The study, taken as a whole, reports: TCR breadth and depth analyses may have underestimated total T cell responses. Across vaccine and placebo recipients, the breadth of non-spike TCRs was similar.

Treatment in this sample: 19 received Ad26.COV2.S at low or high dose, single or two shots; about 5 received placebo; per-sample allocation not given. Vaccine and placebo recipients were sampled on day 63 after the first injection. Wuhan-strain spike was delivered by a replication-incompetent Ad26 vector. A note on this clone: Its antigen is unidentified.

The method was immunoSEQ multiplex PCR; TCRdb's version includes in-frame clones alone and lacks a portion of them. The table includes some 460,000 clones, around 89% detected once. Looked up from germline, CDR1 is SGDLS and CDR2 is YYNGEE. After removal of 1 base from V and 4 bases from J, the junction contained 5 bases not matched to a gene. The CDR3 sequence is 16 residues long. The genes are TRBV9 and TRBJ2-3, with TRBD2 matching over 11 bases. The specimen comprised peripheral blood, sampled in a trial of Ad26.COV2.S vaccine versus placebo. The sequence was collected from a person aged 18-65 years who received the Ad26.COV2.S COVID-19 vaccine or a placebo. CDR3 bases: TGTGCCAGCAGCGTATCTCTAGCGGGAGGACCAGATACGCAGTATTTT. Its protein product is CASSVSLAGGPDTQYF.